The clone carrying this T cell receptor (beta chain) has more than one count but fewer than ten. The antigen remains undetermined. The PCR contained 60 Vbeta and 13 Jbeta primers. TCRdb's copy holds only in-frame clones and misses some; the assay was immunoSEQ multiplex PCR. The table records 100,000 to 120,000 clones, 78% of them present only once. The data derive from a study of cytomegalovirus exposure and HLA in healthy donors. At the level of the study: Early release data held approximately 81 million unique TCRs from HLA-typed donors. General study results and limits: Listed as cytomegalovirus-associated were 150 or so TCR beta chains. In a later analysis, most CMV-associated TCR beta chains appeared HLA-restricted. A later analysis by the authors found several of the most significant clusters apparently linked to common viral pathogens.

Trimming took 4 bases from V and 4 from J, leaving 17 bases between them. Germline V CDR1 and CDR2: SGHRS, YFSETQ. The CDR3 is 15 residues long. J is TRBJ1-1 and V is TRBV5-1, with a tentative D call TRBD1 (6 bases). The sequence was collected from a man aged 25-40 years in good health and CMV-seronegative. What was sequenced was PBMCs. This chain's CDR3 is CASSHRGGGSTEAFF. CDR3 bases: TGCGCCAGCAGCCACCGGGGGGGCGGCAGCACTGAAGCTTTCTTT.